Shown below are 10 T cell receptor beta chains from a single sample sequenced in a study of shared clonotypes between healthy human individuals. Libraries were prepared by immunoSEQ multiplex PCR; TCRdb keeps only in-frame clonotypes and omits some of them. The sample has over 2 million clones; approximately 94% are singletons. It was CD45RO-negative cells, positively selected for CCR7, that made up naive CD8 cells, with terminally differentiated effector memory CD45RA+ cells excluded. The source material was naive CD8+ T cells sorted from blood. The receptors stem from a man aged 18 to 29 in good health.

This chain links TRBV10-3 with TRBJ1-1; D possibly corresponds to TRBD1 (6 bases). Looked up from germline, CDR1 is ENHRY and CDR2 is SYGVKD. The CDR3 has 13 residues. V was trimmed by 7 bases and J by 3 bases, leaving 12 bases between them. CDR3 amino acids: CAINNNRDTEAFF. The CDR3 DNA is TGTGCCATCAATAATAACAGGGACACTGAAGCTTTCTTT.

This clone was picked up a small number of times. The CDR3 loop is CAWSAGYGYTF. Written as DNA, the CDR3 is TGTGCCTGGAGTGCGGGCTATGGCTACACCTTC. The chain recombines TRBV30 with TRBJ1-2; no definite D call. Deletions cut 1 base from V and 4 bases from J, with 4 bases between. CDR1 is GTSNPN and CDR2 is SVGIG in the germline V gene (reference sequence). This CDR3 spans 11 amino acids.

This clone was recorded only once. This chain links TRBV19 with TRBJ2-7; 11 positions agree with TRBD1. Germline CDR1 reads LNHDA; CDR2 reads SQIVND (reference sequence). V lost 3 bases and J lost 5; bases outside the gene matches: 3. CDR3 size: 14 residues. This CDR3 is CASSMGTGGDEQYF. CDR3 coding DNA: TGTGCCAGTAGTATGGGGACAGGGGGGGACGAGCAGTACTTC.

About this clone: Other DNA sequences of this sample code for an identical CDR3. The J gene is TRBJ2-5, the V gene TRBV5-6; a possible D gene is TRBD2 (6 bases). Trimming removed 0 bases at V and 4 bases at J, with 7 bases between. The CDR3 length is 13 residues. The germline gives CDR1 SGHDT, CDR2 YYEEEE. This CDR3 reads CASSLGGAETQYF. The CDR3 region has the DNA TGTGCCAGCAGCTTGGGCGGGGCAGAGACCCAGTACTTC.

To note about this clone: Additional DNA sequences in this sample encode the identical CDR3. The chain couples TRBV6-1 to TRBJ2-7; weak D call: TRBD1 (5 bases). The CDR3 extends over 12 amino acids. The germline CDR1 and CDR2 sequences are MNHNS and SASEGT. V dropped 6 bases and J dropped 2 bases, with 8 bases sitting between them. DNA for the CDR3: TGTGCCAGCAGAGACAGAACCTACGAGCAGTACTTC. It yields the protein CASRDRTYEQYF.

The V gene is TRBV14, the J gene TRBJ2-1, with D perhaps TRBD1 (6 bases). Germline V CDR1 and CDR2: SGHDN, FVKESK. V gave up 1 base and J gave up 16 bases, with 17 bases separating them. This CDR3 contains 13 residues. CDR3 region: CASSQVGDRTEFF. The CDR3 region has the DNA TGTGCCAGCAGCCAAGTAGGCGACAGGACGGAATTCTTC.

The chain is built from TRBV5-1 and TRBJ2-5; D may be TRBD1 (5 bases). V was shortened by 5 bases and J by 3 bases, with 11 bases between the two germline ends. This CDR3 is 13 amino acids long. Looked up from germline, CDR1 is SGHRS and CDR2 is YFSETQ. The chain's CDR3 is CASSSPTEETQYF. The CDR3 DNA follows: TGCGCCAGCAGTTCCCCGACAGAAGAGACCCAGTACTTC.

The chain uses TRBV2 and TRBJ1-1, with a weak D call TRBD1 (5 bases). Between the trimmed V and J ends, which lost 8 bases and 3 bases, there was a span of 10 bases. Germline assignment: CDR1 SNHLY and CDR2 FYNNEI. The CDR3 loop spans 12 amino acids. The CDR3 nucleotides read TGTGCCAGCGCACGGGGGTACACTGAAGCTTTCTTT. Amino acid sequence: CASARGYTEAFF.

The chain joins TRBV5-6 to TRBJ2-3; D is possibly TRBD2 (6 bases). V lost 2 bases and J lost 6, with 19 bases in between. CDR1 is SGHDT and CDR2 is YYEEEE in the germline V gene. This CDR3 has 16 amino acids. The CDR3 protein is CASSLGAGLGLDTQYF. The CDR3 coding sequence is TGTGCCAGCAGCTTAGGGGCGGGACTCGGGCTGGATACGCAGTATTTT.

The CDR3 reads CASSSIDQTDTQYF. The CDR3 coding sequence is TGTGCCAGCAGCTCAATAGATCAGACAGATACGCAGTATTTT. This chain links TRBV5-4 with TRBJ2-3; no clear D. Trimming took 3 bases from V and 3 from J, leaving 11 bases between them. Germline values: CDR1 SGHNT, CDR2 YYREEE (reference sequence). CDR3 length: 14 amino acids.